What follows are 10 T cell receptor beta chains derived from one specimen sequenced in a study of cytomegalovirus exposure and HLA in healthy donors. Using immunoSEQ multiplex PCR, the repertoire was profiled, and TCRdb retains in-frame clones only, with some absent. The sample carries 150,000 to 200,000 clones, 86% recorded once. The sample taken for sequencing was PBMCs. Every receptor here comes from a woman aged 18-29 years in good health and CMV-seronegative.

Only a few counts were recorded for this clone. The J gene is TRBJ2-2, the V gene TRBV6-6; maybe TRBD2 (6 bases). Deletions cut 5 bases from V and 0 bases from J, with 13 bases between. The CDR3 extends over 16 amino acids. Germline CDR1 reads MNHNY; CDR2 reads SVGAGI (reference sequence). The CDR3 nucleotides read TGTGCCAGCAGTCCCCGGCGGGGTGCGAACACCGGGGAGCTGTTTTTT. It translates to CASSPRRGANTGELFF.

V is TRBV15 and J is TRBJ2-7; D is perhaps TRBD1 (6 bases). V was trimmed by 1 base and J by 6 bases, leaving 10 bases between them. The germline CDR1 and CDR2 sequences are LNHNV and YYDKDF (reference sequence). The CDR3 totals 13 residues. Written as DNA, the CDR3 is TGTGCCACCAGCAGAGTAGGGGGTAGCGAGCAGTACTTC. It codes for CATSRVGGSEQYF.

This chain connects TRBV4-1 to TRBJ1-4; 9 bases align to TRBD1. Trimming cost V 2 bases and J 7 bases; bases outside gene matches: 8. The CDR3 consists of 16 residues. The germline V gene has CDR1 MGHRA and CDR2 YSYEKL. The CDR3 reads CASSQYGGQGSEKLFF. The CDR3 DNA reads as TGCGCCAGCAGCCAATACGGGGGACAGGGCAGTGAAAAACTGTTTTTT.

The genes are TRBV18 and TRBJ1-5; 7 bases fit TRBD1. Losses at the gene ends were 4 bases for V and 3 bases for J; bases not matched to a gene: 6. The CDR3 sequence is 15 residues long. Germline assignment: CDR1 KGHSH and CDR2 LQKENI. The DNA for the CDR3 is TGTGCCAGCTCACATGACAGGGCCTCCAATCAGCCCCAGCATTTT. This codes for CASSHDRASNQPQHF. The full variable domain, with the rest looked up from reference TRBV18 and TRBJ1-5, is NAGVMQNPRHLVRRRGQEARLRCSPMKGHSHVYWYRQLPEEGLKFMVYLQKENIIDESGMPKERFSAEFPKEGPSILRIQQVVRGDSAAYFCASSHDRASNQPQHFGDGTRLSIL.

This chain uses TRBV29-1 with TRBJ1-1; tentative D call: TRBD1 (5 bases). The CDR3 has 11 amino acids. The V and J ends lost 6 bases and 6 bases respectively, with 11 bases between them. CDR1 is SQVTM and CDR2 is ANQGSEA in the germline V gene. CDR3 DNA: TGCAGCGTCCGCGGGGCCGCTGAAGCTTTCTTT. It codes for CSVRGAAEAFF.

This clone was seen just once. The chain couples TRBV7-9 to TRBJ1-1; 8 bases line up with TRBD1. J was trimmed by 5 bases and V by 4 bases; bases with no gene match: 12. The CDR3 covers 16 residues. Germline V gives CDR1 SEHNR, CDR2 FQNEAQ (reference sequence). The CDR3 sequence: CASSSYRGAGETEAFF. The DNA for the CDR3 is TGTGCCAGCAGCTCCTACAGGGGGGCAGGGGAAACTGAAGCTTTCTTT.

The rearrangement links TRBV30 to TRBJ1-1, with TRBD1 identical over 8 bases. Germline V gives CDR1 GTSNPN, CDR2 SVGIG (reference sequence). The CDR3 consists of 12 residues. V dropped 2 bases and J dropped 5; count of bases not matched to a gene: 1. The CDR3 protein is CAWSRTGTEAFF. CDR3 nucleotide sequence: TGTGCCTGGAGTCGGACAGGGACTGAAGCTTTCTTT.

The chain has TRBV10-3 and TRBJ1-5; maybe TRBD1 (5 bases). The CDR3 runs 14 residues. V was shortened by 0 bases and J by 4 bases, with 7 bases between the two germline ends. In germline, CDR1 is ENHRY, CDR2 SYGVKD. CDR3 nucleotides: TGTGCCATCAGTGAGTCCAGGGATAATCAGCCCCAGCATTTT. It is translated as CAISESRDNQPQHF.

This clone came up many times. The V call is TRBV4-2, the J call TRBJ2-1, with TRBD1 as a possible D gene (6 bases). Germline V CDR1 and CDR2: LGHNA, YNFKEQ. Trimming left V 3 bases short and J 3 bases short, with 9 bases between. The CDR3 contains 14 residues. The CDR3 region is CASSQVGGYNEQFF. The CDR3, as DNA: TGTGCCAGCAGCCAGGTAGGGGGCTACAATGAGCAGTTCTTC.

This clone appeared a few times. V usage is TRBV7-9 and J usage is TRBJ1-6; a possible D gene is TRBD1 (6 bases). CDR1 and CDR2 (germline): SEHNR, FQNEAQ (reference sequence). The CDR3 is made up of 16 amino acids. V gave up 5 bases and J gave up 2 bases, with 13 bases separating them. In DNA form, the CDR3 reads TGTGCCAGCAGCCATCGGGACACCCCCTATAATTCACCCCTCCACTTT. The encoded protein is CASSHRDTPYNSPLHF.